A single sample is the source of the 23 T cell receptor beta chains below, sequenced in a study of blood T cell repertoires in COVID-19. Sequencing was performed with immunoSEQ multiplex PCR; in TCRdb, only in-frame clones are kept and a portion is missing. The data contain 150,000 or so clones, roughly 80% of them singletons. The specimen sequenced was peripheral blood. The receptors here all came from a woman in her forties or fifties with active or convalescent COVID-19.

The CDR3 loop is CASSEDVGQGDYGYTF. The CDR3 DNA follows: TGTGCCAGCAGTGAAGACGTGGGACAGGGCGACTATGGCTACACCTTC. The gene calls are TRBV6-1 and TRBJ1-2; TRBD1 aligns across 9 bases. Germline V gene lookup returns CDR1 MNHNS and CDR2 SASEGT. This CDR3 comprises 16 residues. Germline trimming cut 1 base from V and 3 bases from J; bases unmatched to any gene: 6.

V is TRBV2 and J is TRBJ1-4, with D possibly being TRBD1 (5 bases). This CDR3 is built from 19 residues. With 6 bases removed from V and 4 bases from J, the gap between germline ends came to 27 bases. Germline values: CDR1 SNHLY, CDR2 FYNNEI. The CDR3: CASRTLQGTSGGNNEKLFF. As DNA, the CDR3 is TGTGCCAGCAGAACATTACAAGGGACTTCAGGCGGTAATAATGAAAAACTGTTTTTT.

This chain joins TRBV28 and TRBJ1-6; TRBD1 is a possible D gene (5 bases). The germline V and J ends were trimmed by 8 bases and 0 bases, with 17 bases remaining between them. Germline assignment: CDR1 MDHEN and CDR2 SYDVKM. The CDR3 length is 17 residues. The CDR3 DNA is TGTGCCAGCTGCGGGGGTGGGCCGGGCTCCTATAATTCACCCCTCCACTTT. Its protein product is CASCGGGPGSYNSPLHF.

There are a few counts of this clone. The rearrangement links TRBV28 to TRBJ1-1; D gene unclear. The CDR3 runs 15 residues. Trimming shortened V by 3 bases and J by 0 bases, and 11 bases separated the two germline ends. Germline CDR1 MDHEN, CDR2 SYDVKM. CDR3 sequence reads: CASSFGQALNTEAFF. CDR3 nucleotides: TGTGCCAGCAGTTTTGGGCAGGCGTTGAACACTGAAGCTTTCTTT.

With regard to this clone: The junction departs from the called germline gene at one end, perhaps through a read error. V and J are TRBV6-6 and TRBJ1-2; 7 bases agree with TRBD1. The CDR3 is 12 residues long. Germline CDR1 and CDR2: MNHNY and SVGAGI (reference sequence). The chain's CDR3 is CASSPDRKDLAF. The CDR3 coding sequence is TGTGCCAGCAGCCCGGACAGGAAGGACCTCGCCTTC.

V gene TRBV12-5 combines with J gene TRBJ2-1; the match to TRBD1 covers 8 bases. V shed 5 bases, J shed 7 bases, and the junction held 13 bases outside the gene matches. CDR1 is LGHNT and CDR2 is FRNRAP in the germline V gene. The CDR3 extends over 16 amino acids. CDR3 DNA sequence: TGTGCTAGTGGTCCTCGAGGACAGGGAAGGAGGAATGAGCAGTTCTTC. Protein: CASGPRGQGRRNEQFF.

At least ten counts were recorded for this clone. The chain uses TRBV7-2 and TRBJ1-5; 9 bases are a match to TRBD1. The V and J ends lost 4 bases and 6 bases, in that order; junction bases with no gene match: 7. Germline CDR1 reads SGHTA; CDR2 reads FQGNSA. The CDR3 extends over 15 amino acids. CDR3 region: CASSSRQGGRQPQHF. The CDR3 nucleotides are TGTGCCAGCAGCTCCCGACAGGGGGGACGTCAGCCCCAGCATTTT.

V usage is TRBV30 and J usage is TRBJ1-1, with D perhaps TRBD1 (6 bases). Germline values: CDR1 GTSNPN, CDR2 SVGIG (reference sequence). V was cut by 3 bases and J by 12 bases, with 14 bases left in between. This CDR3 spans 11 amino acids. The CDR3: CAWRGAGITFF. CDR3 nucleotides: TGTGCCTGGAGGGGGGCAGGGATAACTTTCTTT.

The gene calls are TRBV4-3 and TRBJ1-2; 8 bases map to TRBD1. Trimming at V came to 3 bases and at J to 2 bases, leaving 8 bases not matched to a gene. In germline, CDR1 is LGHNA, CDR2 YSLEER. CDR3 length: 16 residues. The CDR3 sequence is CASSHVTGGSNYGYTF. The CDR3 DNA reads TGCGCCAGCAGCCATGTCACAGGGGGATCAAACTATGGCTACACCTTC.

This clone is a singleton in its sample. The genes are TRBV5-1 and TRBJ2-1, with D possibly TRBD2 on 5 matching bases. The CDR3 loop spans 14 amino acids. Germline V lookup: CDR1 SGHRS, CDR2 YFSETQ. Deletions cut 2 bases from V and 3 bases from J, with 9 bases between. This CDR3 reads CASSLAESYNEQFF. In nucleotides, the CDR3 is TGCGCCAGCAGCTTAGCGGAGAGCTACAATGAGCAGTTCTTC.

DNA of the CDR3: TGTGCCAGCAGCCAACTTGGGGCCAACGTCCTGACTTTC. It specifies CASSQLGANVLTF. The chain recombines TRBV4-2 with TRBJ2-6; D call uncertain. V lost 2 bases and J lost 3, with 2 bases in between. Germline V gene sequence: CDR1 LGHNA, CDR2 YNFKEQ. This CDR3 has 13 residues.

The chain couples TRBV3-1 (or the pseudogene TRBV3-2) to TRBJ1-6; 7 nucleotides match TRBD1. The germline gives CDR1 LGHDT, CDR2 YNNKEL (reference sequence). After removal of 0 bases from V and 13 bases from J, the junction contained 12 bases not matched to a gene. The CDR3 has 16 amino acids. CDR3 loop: CASSQDPGQAQRPLHF. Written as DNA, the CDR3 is TGTGCCAGCAGCCAAGATCCCGGACAGGCCCAGCGGCCCCTCCACTTT.

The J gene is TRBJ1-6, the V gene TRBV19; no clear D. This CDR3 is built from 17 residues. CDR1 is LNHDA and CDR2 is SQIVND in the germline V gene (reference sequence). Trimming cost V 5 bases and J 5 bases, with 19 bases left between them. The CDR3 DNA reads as TGTGCCAGTAGTTTTGGTAAAACGGGGATCCATAATTCACCCCTCCACTTT. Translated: CASSFGKTGIHNSPLHF.

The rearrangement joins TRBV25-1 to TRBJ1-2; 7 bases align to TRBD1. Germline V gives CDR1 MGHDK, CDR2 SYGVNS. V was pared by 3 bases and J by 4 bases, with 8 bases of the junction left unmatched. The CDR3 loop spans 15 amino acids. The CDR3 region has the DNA TGTGCCAGCAGTGACCCACAGGGGACGGGCTATGGCTACACCTTC. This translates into CASSDPQGTGYGYTF.

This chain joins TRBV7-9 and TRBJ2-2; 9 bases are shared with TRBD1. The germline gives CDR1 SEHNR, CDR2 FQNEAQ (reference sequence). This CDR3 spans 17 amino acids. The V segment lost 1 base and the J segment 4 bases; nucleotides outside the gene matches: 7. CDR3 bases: TGTGCCAGCAGCTTAGTAAGGGGACAGGGCCTCACCGGGGAGCTGTTTTTT. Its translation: CASSLVRGQGLTGELFF.

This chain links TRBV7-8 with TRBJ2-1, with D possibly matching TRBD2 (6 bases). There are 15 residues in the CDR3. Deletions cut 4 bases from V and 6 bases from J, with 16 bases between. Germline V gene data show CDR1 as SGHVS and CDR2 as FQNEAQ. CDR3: CASSSPGSSGNEQFF. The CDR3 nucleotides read TGTGCCAGCAGCTCCCCCGGGAGTTCAGGCAATGAGCAGTTCTTC.

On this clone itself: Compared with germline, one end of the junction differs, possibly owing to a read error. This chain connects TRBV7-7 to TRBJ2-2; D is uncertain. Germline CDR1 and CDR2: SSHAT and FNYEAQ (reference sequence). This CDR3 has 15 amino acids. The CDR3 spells CASSLGPMDTGELFF. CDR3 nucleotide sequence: TGTGCTAGCAGCTTGGGCCCGATGGACACCGGGGAGCTGTTTTTT.

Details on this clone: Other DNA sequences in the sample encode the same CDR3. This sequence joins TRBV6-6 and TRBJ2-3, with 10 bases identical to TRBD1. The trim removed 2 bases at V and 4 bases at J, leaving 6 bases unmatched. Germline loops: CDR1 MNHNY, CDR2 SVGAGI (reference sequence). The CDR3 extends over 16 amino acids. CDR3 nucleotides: TGTGCCAGCAGTTACCCTGCGACAGGGGGCGCAGATACGCAGTATTTT. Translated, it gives CASSYPATGGADTQYF.

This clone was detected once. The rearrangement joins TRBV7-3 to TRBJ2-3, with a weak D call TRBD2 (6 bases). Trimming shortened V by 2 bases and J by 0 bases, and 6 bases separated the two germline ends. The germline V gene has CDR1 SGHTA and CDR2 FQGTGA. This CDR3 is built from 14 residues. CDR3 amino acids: CASSLGTSTDTQYF. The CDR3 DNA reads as TGTGCCAGCAGCTTAGGGACTAGCACAGATACGCAGTATTTT.

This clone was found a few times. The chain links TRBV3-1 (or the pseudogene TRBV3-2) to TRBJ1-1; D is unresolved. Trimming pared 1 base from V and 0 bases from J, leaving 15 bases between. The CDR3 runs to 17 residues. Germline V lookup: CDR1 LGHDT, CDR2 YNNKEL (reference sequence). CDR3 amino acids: CASSQGTPSLLNTEAFF. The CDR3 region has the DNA TGTGCCAGCAGCCAAGGGACTCCATCCCTCCTGAACACTGAAGCTTTCTTT.

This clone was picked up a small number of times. The CDR3 loop is CASSLSTGPDTQYF. As DNA, the CDR3 is TGTGCCAGCAGCCTGTCGACAGGGCCAGATACGCAGTATTTT. This chain connects TRBV7-6 to TRBJ2-3; TRBD1 matches at 7 bases. The CDR3 covers 14 residues. The V segment lost 5 bases and the J segment 4 bases; nucleotides outside the gene matches: 6. CDR1 and CDR2 (germline): SGHVS, FNYEAQ. Based on the CDR3 plus reference TRBV7-6 and TRBJ2-3, the full variable domain is GAGVSQSPRYKVTKRGQDVALRCDPISGHVSLYWYRQALGQGPEFLTYFNYEAQQDKSGLPNDRFSAERPEGSISTLTIQRTEQRDSAMYRCASSLSTGPDTQYFGPGTRLTVL.

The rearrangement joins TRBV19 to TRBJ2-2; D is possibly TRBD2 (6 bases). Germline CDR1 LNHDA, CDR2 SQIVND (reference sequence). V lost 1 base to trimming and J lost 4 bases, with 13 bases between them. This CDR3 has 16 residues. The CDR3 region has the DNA TGTGCCAGTAGTATAGCGTTGGGACTGACCACCGGGGAGCTGTTTTTT. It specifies CASSIALGLTTGELFF.

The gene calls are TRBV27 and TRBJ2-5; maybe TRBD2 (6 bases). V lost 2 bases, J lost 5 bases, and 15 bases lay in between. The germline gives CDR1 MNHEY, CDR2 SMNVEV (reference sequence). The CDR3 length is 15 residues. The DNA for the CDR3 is TGTGCCAGCAGTTTACTCGGGGGTAGCCGGGAGACCCAGTACTTC. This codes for CASSLLGGSRETQYF.